Sequencing of this TCR beta chain was carried out in a study of control samples from healthy donors and cancer patients. Clones were sequenced by immunoSEQ multiplex PCR, and TCRdb holds only the in-frame ones, with some missing. The data hold 24,000 or so clones, with more than 80% observed a single time. This TCR was recovered from a man in his sixties with head and neck cancer. Input material: PBMCs.

The CDR3 DNA is TGCGCCAGCAGCCAAGTAGCAGCGCTAAACTATGGCTACACCTTC. This gives the protein CASSQVAALNYGYTF. This chain connects TRBV4-1 to TRBJ1-2; D is ambiguous. Germline V gives CDR1 MGHRA, CDR2 YSYEKL. The germline V and J ends were trimmed by 1 base and 2 bases, with 11 bases remaining between them. The CDR3 spans 15 residues.